This T cell receptor beta chain was sequenced for a study of T cell responses to AZD1222 COVID-19 vaccine. As for the study in general: Some second doses came at about 4 weeks and others at about 12 weeks; these were pooled.

The CDR3 spans 16 residues. V shed 4 bases and J 4 bases; nucleotides not matched to a gene: 10. The V gene's germline CDR1 is SEHNR and CDR2 FQNEAQ (reference sequence). In the case of this clone: Its cognate antigen is unknown.

The repertoire was sequenced with immunoSEQ multiplex PCR; TCRdb's copy has only in-frame clones and lacks some. The sample lists around 95,000 clones; 80% to 95% were seen once. Findings and limits, study-wide: Donors were chiefly white British, with a greater number of females, and clonal diversity was perhaps underestimated. Among AZD1222 vaccinees, only five to seven were seropositive at baseline. At 160-218 and 743-854, vaccine-associated CD4 TCRs were dominant, and they spanned spike.

The receptor was derived from an adult in good health. The material was peripheral blood, obtained on day 0 of AZD1222 vaccination. The chain is built from TRBV7-9 and TRBJ1-3; TRBD1 matches 7 bases. The CDR3 DNA reads as TGTGCCAGCAGCTCGTGGGGGACAGTTTACGGAAACACCATATATTTT. Translation: CASSSWGTVYGNTIYF.